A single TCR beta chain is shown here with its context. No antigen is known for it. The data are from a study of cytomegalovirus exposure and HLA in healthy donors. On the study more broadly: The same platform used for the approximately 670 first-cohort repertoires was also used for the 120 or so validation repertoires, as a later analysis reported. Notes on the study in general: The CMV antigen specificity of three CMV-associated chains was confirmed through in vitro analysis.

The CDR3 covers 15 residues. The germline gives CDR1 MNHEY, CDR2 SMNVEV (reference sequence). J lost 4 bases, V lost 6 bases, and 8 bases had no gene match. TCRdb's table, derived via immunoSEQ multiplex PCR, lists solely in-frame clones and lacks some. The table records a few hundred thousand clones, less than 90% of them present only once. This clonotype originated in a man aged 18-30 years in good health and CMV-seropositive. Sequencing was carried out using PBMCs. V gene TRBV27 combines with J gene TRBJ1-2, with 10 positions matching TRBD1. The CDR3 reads CASRIRTGGPYGYTF. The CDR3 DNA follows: TGTGCCAGCAGAATCAGGACAGGGGGGCCCTATGGCTACACCTTC.